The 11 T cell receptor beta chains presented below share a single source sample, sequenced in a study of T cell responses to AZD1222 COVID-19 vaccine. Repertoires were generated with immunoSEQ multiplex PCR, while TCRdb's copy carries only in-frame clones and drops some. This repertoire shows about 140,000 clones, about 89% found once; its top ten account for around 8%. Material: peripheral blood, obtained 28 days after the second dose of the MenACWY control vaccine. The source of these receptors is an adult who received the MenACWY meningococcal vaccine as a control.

CDR3 amino acids: CASSLDITEAFF. CDR3 nucleotides: TGTGCCAGCAGCTTAGATATAACTGAAGCTTTCTTT. The J gene is TRBJ1-1, the V gene TRBV7-9; D is unclear. The ends were cut back, 1 base at V and 5 bases at J, with 5 bases in the middle. Germline CDR1 is SEHNR and CDR2 is FQNEAQ (reference sequence). This CDR3 spans 12 amino acids.

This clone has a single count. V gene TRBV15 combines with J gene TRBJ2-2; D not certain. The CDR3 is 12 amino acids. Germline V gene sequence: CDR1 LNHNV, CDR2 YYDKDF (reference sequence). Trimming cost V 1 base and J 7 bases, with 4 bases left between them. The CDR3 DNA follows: TGTGCCACCAGCAGAGTCAGCGGGGAGCTGTTTTTT. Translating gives CATSRVSGELFF.

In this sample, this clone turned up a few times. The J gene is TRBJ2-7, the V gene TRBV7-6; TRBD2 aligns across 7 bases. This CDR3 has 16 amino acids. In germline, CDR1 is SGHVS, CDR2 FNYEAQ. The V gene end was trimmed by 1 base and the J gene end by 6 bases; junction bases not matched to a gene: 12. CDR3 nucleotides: TGTGCCAGCAGCTTAGGAGGTCGCCTAGCGGTTAGCGAGCAGTACTTC. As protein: CASSLGGRLAVSEQYF.

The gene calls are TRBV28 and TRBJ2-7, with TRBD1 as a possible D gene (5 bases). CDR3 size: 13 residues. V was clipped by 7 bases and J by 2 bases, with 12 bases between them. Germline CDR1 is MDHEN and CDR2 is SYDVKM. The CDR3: CASKAGWAYEQYF. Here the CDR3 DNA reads TGTGCCAGCAAAGCAGGGTGGGCCTACGAGCAGTACTTC.

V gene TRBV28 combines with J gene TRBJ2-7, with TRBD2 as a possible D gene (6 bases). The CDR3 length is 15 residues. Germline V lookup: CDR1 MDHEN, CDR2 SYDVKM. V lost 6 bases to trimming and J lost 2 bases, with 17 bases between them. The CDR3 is CASRPTSPGAYEQYF. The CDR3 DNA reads TGTGCCAGCAGACCGACATCGCCGGGAGCCTACGAGCAGTACTTC.

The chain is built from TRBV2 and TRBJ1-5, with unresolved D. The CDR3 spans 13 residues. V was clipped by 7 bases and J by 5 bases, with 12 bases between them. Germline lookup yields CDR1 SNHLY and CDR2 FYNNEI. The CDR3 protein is CASTGDGDQPQHF. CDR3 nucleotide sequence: TGTGCCAGCACGGGCGATGGGGATCAGCCCCAGCATTTT. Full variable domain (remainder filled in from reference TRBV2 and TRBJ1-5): EPEVTQTPSHQVTQMGQEVILRCVPISNHLYFYWYRQILGQKVEFLVSFYNNEISEKSEIFDDQFSVERPDGSNFTLKIRSTKLEDSAMYFCASTGDGDQPQHFGDGTRLSIL.

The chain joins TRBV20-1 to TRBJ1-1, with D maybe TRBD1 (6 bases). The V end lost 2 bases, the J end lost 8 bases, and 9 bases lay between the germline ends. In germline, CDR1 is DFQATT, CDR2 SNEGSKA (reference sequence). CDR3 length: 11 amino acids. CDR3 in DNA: TGCAGTGCTAGAAGACAGGCAGAAGCTTTCTTT. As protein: CSARRQAEAFF.

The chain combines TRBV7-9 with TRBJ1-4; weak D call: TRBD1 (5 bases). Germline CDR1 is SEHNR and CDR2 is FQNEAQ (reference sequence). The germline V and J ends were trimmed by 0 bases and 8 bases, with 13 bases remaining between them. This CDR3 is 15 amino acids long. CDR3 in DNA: TGTGCCAGCAGCTTAGCATTTGGGGGAGGCGAAAAACTGTTTTTT. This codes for CASSLAFGGGEKLFF.

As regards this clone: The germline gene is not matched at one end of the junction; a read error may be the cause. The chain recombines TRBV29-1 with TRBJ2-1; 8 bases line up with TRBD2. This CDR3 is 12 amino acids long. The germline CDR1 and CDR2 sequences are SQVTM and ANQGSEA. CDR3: CSPIWGGGYLIF. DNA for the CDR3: TGCAGCCCCATATGGGGCGGGGGGTATCTGATCTTC.

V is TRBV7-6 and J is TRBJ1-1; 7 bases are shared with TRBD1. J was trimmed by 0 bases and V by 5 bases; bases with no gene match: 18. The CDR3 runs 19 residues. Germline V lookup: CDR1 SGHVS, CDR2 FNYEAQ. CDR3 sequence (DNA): TGTGCCAGCAGCACTAAAGACGATGGGCAGGGGGGGGTGAACACTGAAGCTTTCTTT. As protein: CASSTKDDGQGGVNTEAFF.

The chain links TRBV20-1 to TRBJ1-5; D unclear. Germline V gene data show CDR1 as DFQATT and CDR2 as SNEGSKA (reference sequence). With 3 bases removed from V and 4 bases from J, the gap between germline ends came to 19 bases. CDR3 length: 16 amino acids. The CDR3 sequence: CSASRFPAVGNQPQHF. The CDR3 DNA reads TGCAGTGCTAGTCGTTTCCCGGCAGTCGGGAATCAGCCCCAGCATTTT.